Following are 22 T cell receptor beta chains from one sample sequenced in a study of shared clonotypes between healthy human individuals. Repertoires were generated with immunoSEQ multiplex PCR, while TCRdb's copy carries only in-frame clones and drops some. The sample records about 680,000 clones, less than 80% being singletons. Input material: memory CD4+ T cells sorted from blood. Subset noted: CD45RA-negative fraction. The source of these receptors is a woman in her twenties or thirties in good health.

Only a few counts were recorded for this clone. The rearrangement links TRBV5-6 to TRBJ2-7; 10 bases align to TRBD1. The CDR3 contains 15 residues. In germline, CDR1 is SGHDT, CDR2 YYEEEE. The V gene end was trimmed by 6 bases and the J gene end by 10 bases; junction bases not matched to a gene: 16. The CDR3 protein is CASTSTRTGGWIQYF. CDR3 nucleotides: TGTGCCAGCACTAGCACGAGGACAGGGGGGTGGATACAGTACTTC.

This chain connects TRBV20-1 to TRBJ1-2; no definite D call. CDR3 size: 11 residues. V gave up 4 bases and J gave up 0 bases, with 3 bases separating them. Germline V gene data show CDR1 as DFQATT and CDR2 as SNEGSKA (reference sequence). The CDR3 region has the DNA TGCAGTGCTATAGCTAACTATGGCTACACCTTC. It yields the protein CSAIANYGYTF.

This clone has at least ten counts. This rearrangement joins TRBV19 to TRBJ2-1; 7 nucleotides match TRBD2. J gave up 0 bases and V 0 bases, and 5 bases lay outside the gene matches. The germline V gene has CDR1 LNHDA and CDR2 SQIVND (reference sequence). The CDR3 is 17 residues long. In nucleotides, the CDR3 is TGTGCCAGTAGTATAGAGAGCGGGGCTAGCTCCTACAATGAGCAGTTCTTC. The encoded protein is CASSIESGASSYNEQFF.

V gene TRBV7-2 combines with J gene TRBJ2-5; D is uncertain. V lost 5 bases and J 4 bases, leaving 8 bases between the germline ends. Per the germline V gene, CDR1 is SGHTA and CDR2 is FQGNSA. The CDR3 is 12 residues long. CDR3 DNA sequence: TGTGCCAGCAGCCCTCACCGAGAGACCCAGTACTTC. It translates to CASSPHRETQYF.

The CDR3 coding sequence is TGTGCCAGCAGCTTACAGCTGAACACTGAAGCTTTCTTT. Its translation is CASSLQLNTEAFF. The V call is TRBV11-2, the J call TRBJ1-1; the D is unclear. Trimming shortened V by 2 bases and J by 0 bases, and 4 bases separated the two germline ends. Germline loops: CDR1 SGHAT, CDR2 FQNNGV. CDR3 length equals 13 residues.

This chain connects TRBV6-6 to TRBJ2-7; the D call may be TRBD1 or TRBD2 (5 bases each). Germline CDR1 is MNHNY and CDR2 is SVGAGI (reference sequence). V was trimmed by 7 bases and J by 3 bases, leaving 19 bases between them. There are 15 residues in the CDR3. The CDR3 here is CASNKRGAGYYEQYF. The CDR3 bases are TGTGCCAGCAACAAGAGAGGGGCAGGATACTACGAGCAGTACTTC.

This clone was counted between two and nine times. This chain links TRBV5-1 with TRBJ2-2; 10 bases align to TRBD2. Germline V gene lookup returns CDR1 SGHRS and CDR2 YFSETQ. V shed 4 bases and J 6 bases; nucleotides not matched to a gene: 6. This CDR3 comprises 15 residues. CDR3 in DNA: TGCGCCAGCAGCAATAGCGGGAGGTCGGCCGGGGAGCTGTTTTTT. It codes for CASSNSGRSAGELFF.

The chain uses TRBV29-1 and TRBJ1-2; D perhaps matches TRBD1 (5 bases). The ends were cut back, 6 bases at V and 5 bases at J, with 19 bases in the middle. The CDR3 spans 14 residues. CDR1 is SQVTM, CDR2 ANQGSEA, per germline. The CDR3 spells CSVVDRGERYGYTF. As DNA, the CDR3 is TGCAGCGTCGTCGATCGGGGGGAGCGTTATGGCTACACCTTC.

The gene calls are TRBV7-8 and TRBJ2-1, with D possibly being TRBD2 (6 bases). The germline V and J ends were trimmed by 5 bases and 7 bases, with 18 bases remaining between them. This CDR3 has 15 amino acids. Germline CDR1 SGHVS, CDR2 FQNEAQ. CDR3 loop: CASSRQAGHGNEQFF. DNA for the CDR3: TGTGCCAGCAGCCGCCAGGCGGGGCATGGAAATGAGCAGTTCTTC.

The table lists this clone with a few counts. V is TRBV4-1 and J is TRBJ2-7; D is unclear. The CDR3 has 15 residues. In germline, CDR1 is MGHRA, CDR2 YSYEKL. V lost 1 base to trimming and J lost 0 bases, with 10 bases between them. The chain's CDR3 is CASSQAARNSYEQYF. In DNA form, the CDR3 reads TGCGCCAGCAGCCAAGCCGCGCGGAACTCCTACGAGCAGTACTTC.

This clone was detected once. The chain links TRBV2 to TRBJ1-4, with 9 bases aligning to TRBD1. Germline V lookup: CDR1 SNHLY, CDR2 FYNNEI. This CDR3 contains 15 residues. V gave up 6 bases and J gave up 7 bases; unmatched junction bases: 9. In DNA form, the CDR3 reads TGTGCCAGCAGCCTTCAACAGGGGGCATCTGAAAAACTGTTTTTT. This codes for CASSLQQGASEKLFF.

The table lists this clone with a count of one. The chain carries TRBV5-5 and TRBJ1-1, with D possibly matching TRBD1 (5 bases). The CDR3 contains 17 residues. Germline V gives CDR1 SGHKS, CDR2 YYEKEE (reference sequence). V shed 0 bases and J shed 4 bases, with 19 bases lying between them. CDR3 DNA: TGTGCCAGCAGCTTGGAGGGTAGGGCTTGGGGGACCACTGAAGCTTTCTTT. As protein: CASSLEGRAWGTTEAFF.

The J gene is TRBJ2-7, the V gene TRBV7-2, with D unclear. In germline, CDR1 is SGHTA, CDR2 FQGNSA. Trimming took off 1 base at V and 3 bases at J, with 13 bases between the two ends. The CDR3 sequence is 15 residues long. CDR3 DNA sequence: TGTGCCAGCAGCTTAGGGTCAGCTCAACTCTACGAGCAGTACTTC. This translates into CASSLGSAQLYEQYF.

This sequence joins TRBV5-8 and TRBJ2-7, with 8 bases lining up with TRBD1. Germline V gives CDR1 SGHTS, CDR2 YDEGEE. The V gene end was trimmed by 6 bases and the J gene end by 5 bases; junction bases not matched to a gene: 16. The CDR3 is made up of 16 amino acids. The CDR3 is CASTPNRGSSSNEQYF. Here the CDR3 DNA reads TGTGCCAGCACTCCGAACAGGGGGTCTTCCAGTAACGAGCAGTACTTC.

The chain couples TRBV19 to TRBJ2-4; no firm D call. Germline values: CDR1 LNHDA, CDR2 SQIVND (reference sequence). The CDR3 length is 13 residues. V lost 4 bases to trimming and J lost 8 bases, with 12 bases between them. CDR3 sequence (DNA): TGTGCCAGTAGTAGCATGGGTAGGGACATTCAGTACTTC. This encodes CASSSMGRDIQYF.

As regards this clone: One end of the junction varies from germline; a read error may be responsible. This chain joins TRBV11-2 and TRBJ2-1, with 8 bases fitting TRBD1. The CDR3 is 12 amino acids. The germline gives CDR1 SGHAT, CDR2 FQNNGV. The CDR3 is CASSLVARGLIF. The CDR3 DNA sequence: TGTGCCAGCAGCTTAGTGGCCAGGGGGCTGATCTTC.

This chain connects TRBV2 to TRBJ2-1; TRBD2 is a possible D gene (6 bases). The V gene lost 6 bases and the J gene lost 0 bases, with 12 bases spanning the gap. The germline gives CDR1 SNHLY, CDR2 FYNNEI. The CDR3 extends over 15 amino acids. This CDR3 is CASRDSGSSYNEQFF. As DNA, the CDR3 is TGTGCCAGCAGGGATAGCGGAAGCTCCTACAATGAGCAGTTCTTC.

Many counts were recorded for this clone. V usage is TRBV5-1 and J usage is TRBJ1-5; TRBD1 is a possible D gene (5 bases). Trimming cost V 1 base and J 5 bases, with 13 bases left between them. Looked up from germline, CDR1 is SGHRS and CDR2 is YFSETQ. This CDR3 has 15 residues. The CDR3 DNA follows: TGCGCCAGCAGCTTGACCGGGGACGGCGATCAGCCCCAGCATTTT. It encodes CASSLTGDGDQPQHF.

In this sample, this clone turned up a few times. CDR3 in DNA: TGTGCCAGCAGGTCGCCTCAGGGGGCGGGCAATCAGCCCCAGCATTTT. It encodes CASRSPQGAGNQPQHF. The V and J genes are TRBV6-6 and TRBJ1-5, with 8 nucleotides matching TRBD1. The CDR3 is 16 residues long. Germline CDR1 is MNHNY and CDR2 is SVGAGI (reference sequence). V trimming: 6 bases; J trimming: 2 bases; junction bases outside the gene matches: 9.

The J gene is TRBJ2-1, the V gene TRBV7-9; D is uncertain. V lost 5 bases to trimming and J lost 8 bases, with 25 bases between them. The CDR3 contains 17 residues. The germline gives CDR1 SEHNR, CDR2 FQNEAQ (reference sequence). The CDR3: CASSALVAPNGGDEQFF. CDR3 nucleotides: TGTGCCAGCAGCGCCCTCGTGGCCCCTAATGGCGGCGATGAGCAGTTCTTC.

The V call is TRBV4-2, the J call TRBJ2-7, with a weak D call TRBD2 (6 bases). V shed 2 bases and J shed 3 bases, with 8 bases lying between them. This CDR3 spans 13 amino acids. Germline CDR1 is LGHNA and CDR2 is YNFKEQ. The CDR3 spells CASSQNSGYEQYF. Written as DNA, the CDR3 is TGTGCCAGCAGCCAAAATAGCGGCTACGAGCAGTACTTC.

J is TRBJ1-2 and V is TRBV14; D not resolved. The germline gives CDR1 SGHDN, CDR2 FVKESK. The CDR3 sequence is 14 residues long. The V and J ends lost 1 base and 4 bases respectively, with 10 bases between them. The CDR3: CASSQVAGTYGYTF. The CDR3 coding sequence is TGTGCCAGCAGCCAAGTGGCGGGAACCTATGGCTACACCTTC.